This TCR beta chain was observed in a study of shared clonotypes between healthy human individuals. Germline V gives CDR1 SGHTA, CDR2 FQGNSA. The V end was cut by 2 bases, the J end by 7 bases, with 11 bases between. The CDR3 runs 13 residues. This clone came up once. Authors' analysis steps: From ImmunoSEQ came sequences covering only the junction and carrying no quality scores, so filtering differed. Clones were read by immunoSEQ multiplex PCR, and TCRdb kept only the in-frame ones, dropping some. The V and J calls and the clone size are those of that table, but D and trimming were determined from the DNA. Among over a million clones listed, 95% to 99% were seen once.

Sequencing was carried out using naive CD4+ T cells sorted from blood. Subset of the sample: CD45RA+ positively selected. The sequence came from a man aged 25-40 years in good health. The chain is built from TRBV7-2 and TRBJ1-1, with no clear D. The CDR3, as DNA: TGTGCCAGCAGCTTACAAGGCGCGAATGAAGCTTTCTTT. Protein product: CASSLQGANEAFF.